The source of this TCR beta chain is a study of T-cell reconstitution after alpha-beta-depleted transplantation in children. Findings and limits, study-wide: As was reported, about two months after transplant, alpha-beta T cells came from several hundred expanded graft clones. Hyperexpanded clones declined; after one year, newly produced T cells mostly supplied diversity.

This clonotype appeared once. Its antigen is unidentified. Researchers prepared the TCRbeta library using unique molecular identifiers, the study reports. TCRdb itself ran the PCR reads through MiXCR, one entry per CDR3 protein. This table holds about 900,000 distinct CDR3 sequences, about 29% found once. The germline gives CDR1 SGHVS, CDR2 FQNEAQ. The V end lost 5 bases, the J end lost 5 bases, and 21 bases lay between the germline ends. The CDR3 is 17 amino acids. The receptor's source is a boy younger than two who had a stem cell transplant for SCID, so the T cells may come from the graft donor. This chain connects TRBV7-8 to TRBJ1-4; D not certain. The sequenced sample was PBMCs, mostly from graft donor cells, obtained 360 days after TCRalphabeta/CD19-depleted stem cell transplant. The CDR3 protein is CASSKRATSIINEKLFF. The DNA for the CDR3 is TGTGCCAGCAGCAAACGGGCGACAAGCATAATAAATGAAAAACTGTTTTTT.